Presented here are 17 T cell receptor beta chains from one specimen sequenced in a study of T-cell reconstitution after alpha-beta-depleted transplantation in children. The library targeted TCRbeta and was prepared with unique molecular identifiers. Each CDR3 protein is one row after TCRdb ran MiXCR on the PCR reads. The profile shows hundreds of thousands of distinct CDR3 sequences, around 11% of them singletons. The sequences come from PBMCs from the stem cell graft donor, collected from the stem cell graft. These receptors were collected from a human donor who donated a stem cell graft to a child with acute lymphoblastic leukemia.

This clonotype was observed many times. The chain carries TRBV27 and TRBJ1-5, with TRBD1 matching over 10 bases. The V gene end was trimmed by 5 bases and the J gene end by 7 bases; junction bases not matched to a gene: 14. The CDR3 loop spans 17 amino acids. Germline V gene data show CDR1 as MNHEY and CDR2 as SMNVEV (reference sequence). CDR3 sequence (DNA): TGTGCCAGCAGTCCCCGGGACAGGGGAGTTTTAGGGCAGCCCCAGCATTTT. It is translated as CASSPRDRGVLGQPQHF.

In this sample, this clonotype turned up many times. This rearrangement joins TRBV6-1 to TRBJ2-4, with no clear D. This CDR3 contains 16 residues. Germline CDR1 and CDR2: MNHNS and SASEGT. The germline V and J ends were trimmed by 0 bases and 4 bases, with 13 bases remaining between them. CDR3 in amino acids: CASSEAFVDLKNIQYF. CDR3 bases: TGTGCCAGCAGTGAAGCTTTTGTTGATCTGAAAAACATTCAGTACTTC.

Turning to this clonotype: A much larger clone is a single base away; this may be a read error. The V gene is TRBV4-1, the J gene TRBJ1-2; 7 bases line up with TRBD1. This CDR3 region has 14 residues. The germline CDR1 and CDR2 sequences are MGHRA and YSYEKL. For the CDR3, the DNA is TGCGCCACCAGCCCTATTGACAGGGACAGAGGCTACACCTTC. Translating gives CATSPIDRDRGYTF.

Ten or more counts support this clonotype. The chain couples TRBV27 to TRBJ1-2; tentative D call: TRBD1 (5 bases). Deletions cut 6 bases from V and 0 bases from J, with 17 bases between. Germline CDR1 reads MNHEY; CDR2 reads SMNVEV (reference sequence). The CDR3 contains 16 residues. CDR3 residues: CASSKPGTNTNYGYTF. In nucleotides, the CDR3 is TGTGCCAGCAGCAAACCCGGGACGAATACTAACTATGGCTACACCTTC.

At least ten counts were recorded for this clonotype. V and J are TRBV10-3 and TRBJ1-1; D not resolved. Trimming left V 4 bases short and J 1 base short, with 19 bases between. This CDR3 has 17 amino acids. Germline CDR1 reads ENHRY; CDR2 reads SYGVKD. The CDR3 coding sequence is TGTGCCATCAGTGTACCTCCCTCCGGGGAAAAGAACACTGAAGCTTTCTTT. Translated, it gives CAISVPPSGEKNTEAFF.

This clonotype was found many times. The rearrangement uses TRBV27 and TRBJ2-2; D is uncertain. Trimming shortened V by 3 bases and J by 4 bases, and 9 bases separated the two germline ends. This CDR3 has 14 residues. Germline lookup yields CDR1 MNHEY and CDR2 SMNVEV (reference sequence). Here the CDR3 DNA reads TGTGCCAGCAGTTTCGGAGCAGCCACCGGGGAGCTGTTTTTT. Translation: CASSFGAATGELFF.

This chain joins TRBV19 and TRBJ2-2, with D unresolved. Trimming took 0 bases from V and 2 from J, leaving 10 bases between them. This CDR3 spans 16 amino acids. The germline gives CDR1 LNHDA, CDR2 SQIVND (reference sequence). The CDR3 region is CASSIDVAANTGELFF. The CDR3 region has the DNA TGTGCCAGTAGTATAGATGTAGCAGCCAACACCGGGGAGCTGTTTTTT.

This clonotype was seen ten or more times. The CDR3 is CSARAEKTQYF. The CDR3 DNA reads TGCAGTGCTAGAGCAGAGAAGACCCAGTACTTC. The rearrangement links TRBV20-1 to TRBJ2-5; the D is unclear. CDR3 length: 11 amino acids. Germline V lookup: CDR1 DFQATT, CDR2 SNEGSKA (reference sequence). Trimming removed 1 base from V and 6 bases from J, with 6 bases in between.

This clonotype was seen many times. V usage is TRBV18 and J usage is TRBJ1-5, with D unresolved. Germline CDR1 reads KGHSH; CDR2 reads LQKENI. This CDR3 spans 16 amino acids. Trimming removed 2 bases from V and 0 bases from J, with 11 bases in between. The CDR3 reads CASSPGGPYSNQPQHF. CDR3 nucleotide sequence: TGTGCCAGCTCACCAGGTGGCCCCTATAGCAATCAGCCCCAGCATTTT.

This clonotype was detected many times. The rearrangement uses TRBV20-1 and TRBJ2-2; D gene ambiguous. Germline values: CDR1 DFQATT, CDR2 SNEGSKA (reference sequence). V was pared by 2 bases and J by 4 bases, with 8 bases between. CDR3 size: 13 residues. The CDR3 here is CSARSDFTGELFF. For the CDR3, the DNA is TGCAGTGCTAGATCGGATTTCACCGGGGAGCTGTTTTTT.

This clonotype was picked up many times. The chain employs TRBV29-1 and TRBJ2-5, with 15 bases lining up with TRBD2. The CDR3 spans 16 residues. Trimming removed 6 bases from V and 4 bases from J; junction bases left unmatched: 9. Germline V CDR1 and CDR2: SQVTM, ANQGSEA. CDR3 coding DNA: TGCAGCGTCATGGGGGGACTAGCGGGAGGCGGAGAGACCCAGTACTTC. The encoded protein is CSVMGGLAGGGETQYF.

This clonotype has ten or more counts. This sequence joins TRBV12-3 or TRBV12-4 and TRBJ1-5; D gene ambiguous. CDR3 length: 14 amino acids. Trimming stripped 2 bases from V and 3 bases from J, with 8 bases between. The CDR3 spells CASSLSGYNQPQHF. The CDR3 DNA reads as TGTGCCAGCAGTTTAAGCGGGTACAATCAGCCCCAGCATTTT.

This clonotype was picked up many times. The gene calls are TRBV29-1 and TRBJ1-2; maybe TRBD1 (5 bases). V gave up 5 bases and J gave up 8 bases, with 15 bases separating them. The CDR3 has 12 residues. Germline-derived CDR1 and CDR2 are SQVTM and ANQGSEA. CDR3 in amino acids: CSVLEGLGGYTF. CDR3 DNA sequence: TGCAGCGTTCTGGAGGGACTAGGCGGCTACACCTTC.

This clonotype was seen many times. This chain connects TRBV6-5 to TRBJ2-2; 12 positions match TRBD2. The length of the CDR3 is 17 residues. Trimming removed 2 bases from V and 5 bases from J; junction bases left unmatched: 6. Germline CDR1 MNHEY, CDR2 SVGAGI. Here the CDR3 reads CASSYTLAGGQTGELFF. CDR3 coding DNA: TGTGCCAGCAGTTACACCCTAGCGGGGGGGCAAACCGGGGAGCTGTTTTTT.

V and J are TRBV20-1 and TRBJ2-7, with 9 bases that match TRBD1. The CDR3 totals 13 residues. Germline V gene data show CDR1 as DFQATT and CDR2 as SNEGSKA (reference sequence). Trimming at V came to 3 bases and at J to 4 bases, leaving 4 bases not matched to a gene. In DNA form, the CDR3 reads TGCAGTGCTAGTCAACAGGGGGCTTACGAGCAGTACTTC. Amino acids: CSASQQGAYEQYF.

This clonotype was seen ten or more times. The V call is TRBV7-2, the J call TRBJ2-2, with 7 nucleotides matching TRBD2. The CDR3 extends over 14 amino acids. CDR1 is SGHTA, CDR2 FQGNSA, per germline. V lost 11 bases, J lost 2 bases, and 8 bases stayed unmatched. CDR3 region: CAHGASGNTGELFF. CDR3 nucleotides: TGTGCCCACGGGGCTAGCGGAAACACCGGGGAGCTGTTTTTT.

This clonotype was seen repeatedly, ten times or more. The chain has TRBV20-1 and TRBJ2-2; tentatively, D is TRBD2 (5 bases). CDR1 DFQATT and CDR2 SNEGSKA come from the germline V gene (reference sequence). The CDR3 has 18 amino acids. The V end was cut by 1 base, the J end by 6 bases, with 24 bases between. The CDR3: CSARGRGYRDGFPGELFF. For the CDR3, the DNA is TGCAGTGCTAGAGGACGGGGATACAGAGATGGGTTCCCCGGGGAGCTGTTTTTT.